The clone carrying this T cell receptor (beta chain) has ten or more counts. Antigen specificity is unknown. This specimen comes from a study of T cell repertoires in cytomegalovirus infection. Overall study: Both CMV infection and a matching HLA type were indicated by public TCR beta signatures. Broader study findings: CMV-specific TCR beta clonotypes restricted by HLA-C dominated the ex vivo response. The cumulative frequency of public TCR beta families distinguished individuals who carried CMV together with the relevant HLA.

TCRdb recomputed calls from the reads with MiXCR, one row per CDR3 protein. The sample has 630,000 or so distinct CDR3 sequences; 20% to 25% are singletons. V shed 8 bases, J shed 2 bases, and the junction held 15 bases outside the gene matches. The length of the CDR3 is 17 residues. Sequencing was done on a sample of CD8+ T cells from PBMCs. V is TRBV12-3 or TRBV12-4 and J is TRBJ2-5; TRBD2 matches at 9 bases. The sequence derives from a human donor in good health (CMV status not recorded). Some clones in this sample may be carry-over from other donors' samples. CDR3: CASGPTLAGFDQETQYF. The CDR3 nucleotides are TGTGCCAGCGGGCCGACTCTAGCGGGGTTTGATCAAGAGACCCAGTACTTC.